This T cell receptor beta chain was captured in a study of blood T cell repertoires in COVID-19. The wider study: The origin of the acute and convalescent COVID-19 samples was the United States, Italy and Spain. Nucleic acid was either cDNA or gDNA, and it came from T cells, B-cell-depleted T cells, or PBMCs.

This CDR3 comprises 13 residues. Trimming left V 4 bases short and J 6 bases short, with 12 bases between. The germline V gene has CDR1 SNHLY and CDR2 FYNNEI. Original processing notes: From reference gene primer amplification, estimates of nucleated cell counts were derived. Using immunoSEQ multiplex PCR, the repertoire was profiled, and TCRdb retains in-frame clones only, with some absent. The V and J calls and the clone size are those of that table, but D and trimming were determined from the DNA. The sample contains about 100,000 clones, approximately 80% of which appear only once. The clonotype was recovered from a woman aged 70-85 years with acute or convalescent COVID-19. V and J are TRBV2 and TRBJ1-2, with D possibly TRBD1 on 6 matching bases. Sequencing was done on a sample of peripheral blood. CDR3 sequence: CASSATGSDGYTF. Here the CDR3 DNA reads TGTGCCAGCAGTGCTACAGGGTCAGATGGCTACACCTTC.